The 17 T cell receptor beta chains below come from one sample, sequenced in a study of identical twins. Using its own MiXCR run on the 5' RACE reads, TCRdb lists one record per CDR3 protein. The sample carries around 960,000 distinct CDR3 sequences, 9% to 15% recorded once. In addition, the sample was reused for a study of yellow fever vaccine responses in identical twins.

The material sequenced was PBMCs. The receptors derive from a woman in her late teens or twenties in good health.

Here the CDR3 DNA reads TGTGCCAGCAGCCATGGACTAGCGGGGGTCACGACCCAAGACAATGAGCAGTTCTTC. Translated, it gives CASSHGLAGVTTQDNEQFF. The rearrangement links TRBV3-1 to TRBJ2-1, with 13 bases identical to TRBD2. V lost 3 bases, J lost 5 bases, and 13 bases stayed unmatched. The CDR3 has 19 residues. Per germline, CDR1 LGHDT and CDR2 YNNKEL (reference sequence).

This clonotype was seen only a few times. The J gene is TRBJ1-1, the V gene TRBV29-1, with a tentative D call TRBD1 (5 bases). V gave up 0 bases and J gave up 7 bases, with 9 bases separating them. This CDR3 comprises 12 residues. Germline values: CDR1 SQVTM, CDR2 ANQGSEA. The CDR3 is CSVEDQGDEAFF. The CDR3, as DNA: TGCAGCGTTGAAGATCAGGGTGATGAAGCTTTCTTT.

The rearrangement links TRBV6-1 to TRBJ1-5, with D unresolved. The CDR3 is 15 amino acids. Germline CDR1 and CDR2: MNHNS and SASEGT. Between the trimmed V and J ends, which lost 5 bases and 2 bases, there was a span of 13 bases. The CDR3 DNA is TGTGCCAGCAGTCTCGGCCGGACTGGCAATCAGCCCCAGCATTTT. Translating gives CASSLGRTGNQPQHF.

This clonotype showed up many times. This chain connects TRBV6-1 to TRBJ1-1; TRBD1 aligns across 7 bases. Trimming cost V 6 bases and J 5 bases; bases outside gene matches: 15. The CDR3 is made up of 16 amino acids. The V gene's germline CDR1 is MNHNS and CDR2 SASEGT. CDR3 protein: CASSSGGSFKGTEAFF. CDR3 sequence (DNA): TGTGCCAGCAGCTCAGGGGGATCCTTCAAAGGGACTGAAGCTTTCTTT.

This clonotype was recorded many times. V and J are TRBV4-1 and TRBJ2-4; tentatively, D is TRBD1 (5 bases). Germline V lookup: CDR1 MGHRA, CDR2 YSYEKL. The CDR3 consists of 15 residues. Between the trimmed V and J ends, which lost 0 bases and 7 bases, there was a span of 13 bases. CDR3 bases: TGCGCCAGCAGCCAAGATCAGCAAGCAGGGAACATTCAGTACTTC. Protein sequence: CASSQDQQAGNIQYF.

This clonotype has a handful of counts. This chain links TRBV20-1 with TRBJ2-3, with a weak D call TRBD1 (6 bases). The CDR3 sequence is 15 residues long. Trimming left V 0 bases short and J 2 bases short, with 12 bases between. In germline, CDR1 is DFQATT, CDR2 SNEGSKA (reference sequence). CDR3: CSARDEGDATDTQYF. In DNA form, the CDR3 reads TGCAGTGCTAGAGATGAGGGGGACGCCACAGATACGCAGTATTTT.

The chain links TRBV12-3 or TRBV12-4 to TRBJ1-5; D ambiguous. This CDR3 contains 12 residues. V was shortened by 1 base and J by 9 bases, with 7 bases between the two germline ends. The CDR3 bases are TGTGCCAGCAGTTTAGTCCTCGGGCCCCAGCATTTT. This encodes CASSLVLGPQHF.

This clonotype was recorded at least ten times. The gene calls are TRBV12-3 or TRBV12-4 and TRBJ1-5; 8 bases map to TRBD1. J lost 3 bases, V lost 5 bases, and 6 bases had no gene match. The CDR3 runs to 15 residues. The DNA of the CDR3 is TGTGCCAGCAGTAGGGGACAGGACTACAATCAGCCCCAGCATTTT. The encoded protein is CASSRGQDYNQPQHF.

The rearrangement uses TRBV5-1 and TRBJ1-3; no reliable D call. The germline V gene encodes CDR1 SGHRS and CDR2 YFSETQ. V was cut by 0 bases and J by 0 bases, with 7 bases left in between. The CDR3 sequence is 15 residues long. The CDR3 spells CASSLDADSGNTIYF. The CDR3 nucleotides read TGCGCCAGCAGCTTGGATGCGGACTCTGGAAACACCATATATTTT.

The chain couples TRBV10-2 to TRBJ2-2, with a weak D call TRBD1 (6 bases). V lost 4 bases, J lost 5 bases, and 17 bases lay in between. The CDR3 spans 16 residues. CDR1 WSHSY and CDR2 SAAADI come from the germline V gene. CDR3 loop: CASSVLGGLGTGELFF. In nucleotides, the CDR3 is TGCGCCAGCAGTGTGTTAGGGGGTCTTGGGACCGGGGAGCTGTTTTTT.

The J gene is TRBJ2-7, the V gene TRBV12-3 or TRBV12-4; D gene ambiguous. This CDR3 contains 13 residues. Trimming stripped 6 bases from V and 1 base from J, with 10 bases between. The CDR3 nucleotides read TGTGCCAGCAGACCGGACGGTTCCTACGAGCAGTACTTC. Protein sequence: CASRPDGSYEQYF.

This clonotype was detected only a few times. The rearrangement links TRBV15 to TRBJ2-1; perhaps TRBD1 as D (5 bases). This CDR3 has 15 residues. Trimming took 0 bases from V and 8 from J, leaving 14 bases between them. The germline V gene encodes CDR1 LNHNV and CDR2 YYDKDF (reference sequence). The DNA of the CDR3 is TGTGCCACCAGCAGAGATAGATCAGGGTGGGATGAGCAGTTCTTC. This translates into CATSRDRSGWDEQFF. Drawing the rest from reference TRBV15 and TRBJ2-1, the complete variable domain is DAMVIQNPRYQVTQFGKPVTLSCSQTLNHNVMYWYQQKSSQAPKLLFHYYDKDFNNEADTPDNFQSRRPNTSFCFLDIRSPGLGDTAMYLCATSRDRSGWDEQFFGPGTRLTVL.

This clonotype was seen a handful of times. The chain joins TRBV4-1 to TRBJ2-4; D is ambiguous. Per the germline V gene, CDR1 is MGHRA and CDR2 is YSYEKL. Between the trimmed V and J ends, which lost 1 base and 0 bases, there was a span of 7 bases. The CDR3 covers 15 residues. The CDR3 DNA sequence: TGCGCCAGCAGCCAAGCCGGGCAAGCCAAAAACATTCAGTACTTC. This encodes CASSQAGQAKNIQYF.

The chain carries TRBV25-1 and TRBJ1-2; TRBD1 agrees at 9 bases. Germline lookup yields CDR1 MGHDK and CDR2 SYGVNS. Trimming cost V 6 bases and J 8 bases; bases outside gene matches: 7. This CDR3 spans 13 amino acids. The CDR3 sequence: CASRTGTGQGYTF. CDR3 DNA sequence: TGTGCCAGCAGAACGGGGACAGGGCAAGGCTACACCTTC.

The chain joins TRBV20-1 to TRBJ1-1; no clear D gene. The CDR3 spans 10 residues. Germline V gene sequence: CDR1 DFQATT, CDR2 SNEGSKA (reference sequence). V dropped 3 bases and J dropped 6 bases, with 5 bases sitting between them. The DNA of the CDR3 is TGCAGTGCTAGGTGGGCTGAAGCTTTCTTT. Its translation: CSARWAEAFF.

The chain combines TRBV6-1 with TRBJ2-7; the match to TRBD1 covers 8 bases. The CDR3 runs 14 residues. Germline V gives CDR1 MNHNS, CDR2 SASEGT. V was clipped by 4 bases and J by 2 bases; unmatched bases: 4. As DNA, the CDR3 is TGTGCCAGCAGTGCGGGCAGGGGGCCCTACGAGCAGTACTTC. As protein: CASSAGRGPYEQYF.

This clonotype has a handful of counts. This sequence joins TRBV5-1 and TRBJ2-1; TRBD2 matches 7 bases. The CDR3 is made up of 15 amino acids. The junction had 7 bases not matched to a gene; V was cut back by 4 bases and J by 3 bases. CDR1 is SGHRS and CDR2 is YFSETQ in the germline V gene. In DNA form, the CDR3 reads TGCGCCAGCAGCCCAGGACTAGGCTACTACAATGAGCAGTTCTTC. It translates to CASSPGLGYYNEQFF.